Each of the 25 T cell receptor beta chains below was sequenced from the same sample in a study of cytomegalovirus exposure and HLA in healthy donors. The PCR made use of 60 Vbeta and 13 Jbeta primers. TCRdb keeps only in-frame clones here, not all; method: immunoSEQ multiplex PCR. The repertoire consists of under 150,000 clones, with 73% occurring once and the leading ten covering about 15%. The sample was PBMCs. The receptors originated from a human donor in good health.

The chain links TRBV28 to TRBJ2-3; maybe TRBD2 (6 bases). The CDR3 is made up of 17 amino acids. Germline V gives CDR1 MDHEN, CDR2 SYDVKM. The V gene lost 6 bases and the J gene lost 1 base, with 20 bases spanning the gap. The CDR3 nucleotides are TGTGCCAGCAGACCCCGGTCCGGGACTGAACGCACAGATACGCAGTATTTT. Translated, it gives CASRPRSGTERTDTQYF.

The V and J genes are TRBV4-1 and TRBJ2-2; D not certain. Germline CDR1 is MGHRA and CDR2 is YSYEKL. This CDR3 is built from 15 residues. V was clipped by 4 bases and J by 0 bases, with 9 bases between them. CDR3: CASSPDKANTGELFF. The CDR3 region has the DNA TGCGCCAGCAGCCCCGACAAAGCGAACACCGGGGAGCTGTTTTTT.

The V call is TRBV5-4, the J call TRBJ1-6; TRBD1 matches at 9 bases. CDR1 is SGHNT and CDR2 is YYREEE in the germline V gene (reference sequence). The junction had 4 bases not matched to a gene; V was cut back by 5 bases and J by 7 bases. CDR3 length: 14 residues. CDR3 sequence: CASRQQGANSPLHF. Written as DNA, the CDR3 is TGTGCCAGCAGGCAACAGGGGGCGAATTCACCCCTCCACTTT.

A few counts support this clone. V gene TRBV18 combines with J gene TRBJ1-2; TRBD1 agrees at 9 bases. Germline-derived CDR1 and CDR2 are KGHSH and LQKENI. The CDR3 totals 14 residues. V lost 1 base and J lost 6; bases outside the gene matches: 3. CDR3 DNA sequence: TGTGCCAGCTCACCACGGGGACAGGGAAATGGCTACACCTTC. Translated: CASSPRGQGNGYTF.

This chain links TRBV2 with TRBJ1-4; D may be TRBD1 (5 bases). Trimming stripped 8 bases from V and 0 bases from J, with 13 bases between. Germline-derived CDR1 and CDR2 are SNHLY and FYNNEI. The CDR3 consists of 15 residues. For the CDR3, the DNA is TGTGCCAGCCGACAGTCCCCCTCAACTAATGAAAAACTGTTTTTT. Its translation is CASRQSPSTNEKLFF.

DNA of the CDR3: TGCAGCGTTGTTGTCCCACCCGGGTATCGAAACACCGGGGAGCTGTTTTTT. This codes for CSVVVPPGYRNTGELFF. The V and J genes are TRBV29-1 and TRBJ2-2; D not resolved. The CDR3 is made up of 17 amino acids. CDR1 is SQVTM, CDR2 ANQGSEA, per germline. V was cut by 4 bases and J by 2 bases, with 20 bases left in between.

This chain uses TRBV19 with TRBJ2-7; 12 nucleotides match TRBD2. CDR1 and CDR2 from the germline V gene are LNHDA and SQIVND (reference sequence). The CDR3 runs 14 residues. J lost 6 bases, V lost 7 bases, and 7 bases had no gene match. This CDR3 is CASTKGLAGSEQYF. Here the CDR3 DNA reads TGTGCCAGTACAAAAGGACTAGCGGGATCCGAGCAGTACTTC.

The V call is TRBV9, the J call TRBJ1-1; D remains ambiguous. CDR3 size: 14 residues. The germline V gene has CDR1 SGDLS and CDR2 YYNGEE. V lost 2 bases and J lost 3, with 11 bases in between. The chain's CDR3 is CASSVSSWYTEAFF. The CDR3 region has the DNA TGTGCCAGCAGCGTTAGCAGTTGGTACACTGAAGCTTTCTTT.

The chain uses TRBV29-1 and TRBJ2-1, with 9 bases identical to TRBD2. The CDR3 is 15 amino acids. Germline assignment: CDR1 SQVTM and CDR2 ANQGSEA. Trimming at V came to 4 bases and at J to 8 bases, leaving 12 bases not matched to a gene. CDR3 sequence: CSVVPFQREAHEQFF. The CDR3, as DNA: TGCAGCGTTGTGCCCTTTCAGCGGGAGGCGCATGAGCAGTTCTTC.

The rearrangement links TRBV9 to TRBJ2-7; TRBD2 matches at 8 bases. J was trimmed by 7 bases and V by 6 bases; bases with no gene match: 15. Germline V CDR1 and CDR2: SGDLS, YYNGEE. CDR3 length: 15 residues. The CDR3 sequence: CASIGKRGIKAEQYF. The CDR3 DNA follows: TGTGCCAGCATAGGGAAGCGGGGGATTAAGGCAGAGCAGTACTTC.

This clone was recorded a few times. The chain joins TRBV7-8 to TRBJ2-2, with D tentatively TRBD2 (5 bases). Trimming shortened V by 2 bases and J by 1 base, and 14 bases separated the two germline ends. Germline loops: CDR1 SGHVS, CDR2 FQNEAQ. The CDR3 runs to 17 residues. CDR3: CASSLKSPSWNTGELFF. In DNA form, the CDR3 reads TGTGCCAGCAGCTTAAAATCCCCTAGCTGGAACACCGGGGAGCTGTTTTTT.

CDR3 sequence (DNA): TGCAGTGCTGGGACAGGCTATGGCTACACCTTC. It translates to CSAGTGYGYTF. This rearrangement joins TRBV20-1 to TRBJ1-2; 8 nucleotides align to TRBD1. V lost 5 bases and J lost 4; bases outside the gene matches: 0. The CDR3 loop spans 11 amino acids. The germline CDR1 and CDR2 sequences are DFQATT and SNEGSKA (reference sequence).

The chain joins TRBV7-9 to TRBJ2-3; D is ambiguous. This CDR3 is built from 14 residues. Germline assignment: CDR1 SEHNR and CDR2 FQNEAQ (reference sequence). With 1 base removed from V and 5 bases from J, the gap between germline ends came to 10 bases. In nucleotides, the CDR3 is TGTGCCAGCAGCTTAGGGCGGCCGGTAGATACGCAGTATTTT. Amino acid sequence: CASSLGRPVDTQYF.

The chain joins TRBV7-9 to TRBJ1-5, with D unclear. The V and J ends lost 1 base and 5 bases respectively, with 9 bases between them. CDR1 SEHNR and CDR2 FQNEAQ come from the germline V gene (reference sequence). The CDR3 loop spans 14 amino acids. CDR3 amino acids: CASSLVEEDQPQHF. The CDR3 region has the DNA TGTGCCAGCAGCTTAGTAGAAGAGGATCAGCCCCAGCATTTT.

V usage is TRBV18 and J usage is TRBJ1-1; a weak D match, TRBD1 (6 bases). The ends were cut back, 5 bases at V and 3 bases at J, with 16 bases in the middle. The V gene's germline CDR1 is KGHSH and CDR2 LQKENI. This CDR3 is built from 15 residues. The CDR3 sequence: CASSTDSRGDTEAFF. The CDR3 nucleotides read TGTGCCAGCTCAACGGACAGCCGGGGGGACACTGAAGCTTTCTTT.

This clone was observed a few times. The J gene is TRBJ2-7, the V gene TRBV4-1; TRBD1 aligns across 12 bases. CDR1 is MGHRA and CDR2 is YSYEKL in the germline V gene. V trimming: 3 bases; J trimming: 6 bases; junction bases outside the gene matches: 6. CDR3 length: 15 residues. Here the CDR3 DNA reads TGCGCCAGCAGCCAGGGGGGACAGGGGGCGGGCGAGCAGTACTTC. Its translation: CASSQGGQGAGEQYF.

This chain connects TRBV27 to TRBJ2-3, with TRBD2 matching over 7 bases. This CDR3 is 15 amino acids long. CDR1 and CDR2 from the germline V gene are MNHEY and SMNVEV (reference sequence). V shed 3 bases and J 4 bases; nucleotides not matched to a gene: 7. The CDR3: CASSFETSMADTQYF. Here the CDR3 DNA reads TGTGCCAGCAGTTTCGAGACTAGCATGGCAGATACGCAGTATTTT.

The CDR3 protein is CSVPGTGGQDPEAFF. The CDR3 DNA reads TGCAGCGTTCCCGGGACAGGAGGACAAGATCCTGAAGCTTTCTTT. The J gene is TRBJ1-1, the V gene TRBV29-1, with 8 nucleotides matching TRBD1. The CDR3 extends over 15 amino acids. CDR1 SQVTM and CDR2 ANQGSEA come from the germline V gene. V gave up 5 bases and J gave up 6 bases; unmatched junction bases: 14.

The genes are TRBV7-8 and TRBJ2-4; D is perhaps TRBD2 (5 bases). The CDR3 totals 14 residues. Germline CDR1 reads SGHVS; CDR2 reads FQNEAQ. The V gene lost 2 bases and the J gene lost 9 bases, with 14 bases spanning the gap. The CDR3 protein is CASSLPAGGSIQYF. DNA of the CDR3: TGTGCCAGCAGCTTACCGGCAGGTGGGAGCATTCAGTACTTC.

This clone was recorded a few times. The genes are TRBV5-1 and TRBJ1-1; 7 bases match TRBD1. Germline CDR1 and CDR2: SGHRS and YFSETQ. Trimming took 0 bases from V and 2 from J; bases not matched to a gene: 4. The CDR3 spans 15 residues. CDR3 protein: CASSLGQGYNTEAFF. The CDR3 region has the DNA TGCGCCAGCAGCTTGGGACAGGGATATAACACTGAAGCTTTCTTT.

The V call is TRBV13, the J call TRBJ1-1; no definite D call. Germline CDR1 is PRHDT and CDR2 is FYEKMQ (reference sequence). Trimming took off 5 bases at V and 3 bases at J, with 7 bases between the two ends. The CDR3 length is 12 residues. CDR3 amino acids: CASSREYTEAFF. CDR3 nucleotide sequence: TGTGCCAGCAGCCGGGAGTACACTGAAGCTTTCTTT.

V is TRBV4-1 and J is TRBJ2-7; 7 positions match TRBD1. This CDR3 region has 15 residues. Per germline, CDR1 MGHRA and CDR2 YSYEKL. The V and J ends lost 3 bases and 0 bases, in that order; junction bases with no gene match: 5. In DNA form, the CDR3 reads TGCGCCAGCAGCCATCCGGACAGGCGCTCCTACGAGCAGTACTTC. Its translation: CASSHPDRRSYEQYF.

The chain employs TRBV7-9 and TRBJ1-6; D call uncertain. CDR1 SEHNR and CDR2 FQNEAQ come from the germline V gene (reference sequence). This CDR3 spans 14 amino acids. Trimming removed 1 base at V and 7 bases at J, with 8 bases between. The CDR3 DNA is TGTGCCAGCAGCTTAGTAGCCGACAATTCACCCCTCCACTTT. This gives the protein CASSLVADNSPLHF.

The CDR3 here is CASSKWEGFTYEQYF. CDR3 DNA: TGTGCCAGCAGCAAATGGGAGGGTTTCACCTACGAGCAGTACTTC. This chain connects TRBV25-1 to TRBJ2-7; 7 nucleotides align to TRBD2. The CDR3 consists of 15 residues. V shed 6 bases and J 2 bases; nucleotides not matched to a gene: 10. Germline CDR1 reads MGHDK; CDR2 reads SYGVNS.

This chain uses TRBV29-1 with TRBJ2-2, with 12 bases that match TRBD2. V lost 6 bases and J lost 2; bases outside the gene matches: 7. The CDR3 contains 16 residues. CDR1 is SQVTM, CDR2 ANQGSEA, per germline. In DNA, the CDR3 is TGCAGCGTGATGGGACTAGCGGGTACTAACACCGGGGAGCTGTTTTTT. Amino acid sequence: CSVMGLAGTNTGELFF.